The 24 T cell receptor beta chains given below trace back to one sample, sequenced in a study of Ad26.COV2.S vaccination and SARS-CoV-2 variants. Sample treatment: 15 to 20 received Ad26.COV2.S at low or high dose, single or two shots; 5 received placebo; per-sample allocation not given. Day 63 after the first injection of vaccine or placebo was the sampling time. Using immunoSEQ multiplex PCR, the repertoire was profiled, and TCRdb retains in-frame clones only, with some absent. The sample contains 380,000 or so clones, 80% to 90% of which appear only once. The source material was peripheral blood, sampled in a trial of Ad26.COV2.S vaccine versus placebo. The receptors originated from a person between 18 and 59 years old who received the Ad26.COV2.S COVID-19 vaccine or a placebo.

The chain couples TRBV5-5 to TRBJ2-3, with D unclear. Trimming stripped 1 base from V and 5 bases from J, with 8 bases between. The germline CDR1 and CDR2 sequences are SGHKS and YYEKEE (reference sequence). CDR3 length: 13 residues. CDR3 DNA sequence: TGTGCCAGCAGCTTGAGGCCTGGAGATACGCAGTATTTT. Its protein is CASSLRPGDTQYF.

V and J are TRBV6-5 and TRBJ2-5, with TRBD1 matching over 9 bases. V was pared by 6 bases and J by 12 bases, with 5 bases of the junction left unmatched. This CDR3 is 11 amino acids long. Germline V gives CDR1 MNHEY, CDR2 SVGAGI. CDR3 DNA sequence: TGTGCCAGCAGCTCCGGGACAGGGAAGTACTTC. Residues: CASSSGTGKYF.

This clone was seen a single time. The V and J genes are TRBV4-1 and TRBJ1-6; unclear D gene. Trimming removed 0 bases from V and 7 bases from J, with 4 bases in between. CDR1 is MGHRA and CDR2 is YSYEKL in the germline V gene. The CDR3 covers 13 residues. The CDR3 protein is CASSQERNSPLHF. For the CDR3, the DNA is TGCGCCAGCAGCCAAGAACGGAATTCACCCCTCCACTTT.

The rearrangement links TRBV7-9 to TRBJ2-7; D is possibly TRBD2 (5 bases). V lost 7 bases, J lost 6 bases, and 16 bases lay in between. The germline CDR1 and CDR2 sequences are SEHNR and FQNEAQ (reference sequence). The CDR3 is 13 residues long. The CDR3 bases are TGTGCCAGCACCGGGATAGGGTCCGGCGAGCAGTACTTC. Amino acid sequence: CASTGIGSGEQYF.

The chain uses TRBV5-1 and TRBJ1-2, with 10 bases fitting TRBD1. Trimming took 7 bases from V and 4 from J; bases not matched to a gene: 10. CDR1 SGHRS and CDR2 YFSETQ come from the germline V gene. The CDR3 extends over 15 amino acids. The CDR3 DNA reads TGCGCCAGCCAACCGGGACAGGGGTTTTCCTATGGCTACACCTTC. It codes for CASQPGQGFSYGYTF.

This sequence joins TRBV7-2 and TRBJ1-3; no clear D. Germline-derived CDR1 and CDR2 are SGHTA and FQGNSA. The length of the CDR3 is 15 residues. V lost 5 bases and J 1 base, leaving 12 bases between the germline ends. The DNA for the CDR3 is TGTGCCAGCAGCGCTTGGGGTCGGTCTGGAAACACCATATATTTT. Amino acids: CASSAWGRSGNTIYF. Full variable domain (missing parts from reference TRBV7-2 and TRBJ1-3): GAGVSQSPSNKVTEKGKDVELRCDPISGHTALYWYRQSLGQGLEFLIYFQGNSAPDKSGLPSDRFSAERTGGSVSTLTIQRTQQEDSAVYLCASSAWGRSGNTIYFGEGSWLTVV.

This clone was detected once. The chain uses TRBV30 and TRBJ1-1; possible D gene TRBD1, 5 bases. CDR1 is GTSNPN and CDR2 is SVGIG in the germline V gene (reference sequence). The CDR3 extends over 12 amino acids. Trimming removed 0 bases at V and 6 bases at J, with 8 bases between. The CDR3 sequence is CAWSVTTAEAFF. In DNA form, the CDR3 reads TGTGCCTGGAGTGTAACGACAGCTGAAGCTTTCTTT.

The chain has TRBV27 and TRBJ2-2; TRBD2 matches at 7 bases. The ends lost 3 bases at V and 2 bases at J; junction bases unmatched: 6. This CDR3 has 16 residues. The germline CDR1 and CDR2 sequences are MNHEY and SMNVEV (reference sequence). The CDR3 loop is CASSFYPSGNTGELFF. The CDR3 DNA is TGTGCCAGCAGTTTCTACCCTAGCGGAAACACCGGGGAGCTGTTTTTT.

This clone was counted once. The chain joins TRBV7-2 to TRBJ2-2; the D gene is possibly TRBD1 (5 bases). Trimming took 0 bases from V and 8 from J, leaving 7 bases between them. CDR3 length: 13 residues. CDR1 and CDR2 from the germline V gene are SGHTA and FQGNSA. The DNA of the CDR3 is TGTGCCAGCAGCTTAGCTAGGGGAGGGGAGCTGTTTTTT. Translation gives CASSLARGGELFF.

This clone was found once. In DNA, the CDR3 is TGTGCCAGCAGCTTACGGGCGGGCTACGAGCAGTACTTC. Its protein product is CASSLRAGYEQYF. The V gene is TRBV11-3, the J gene TRBJ2-7; D is possibly TRBD2 (5 bases). This CDR3 comprises 13 residues. Germline CDR1 and CDR2: SGHNT and YENEEA. The V end lost 2 bases, the J end lost 3 bases, and 8 bases lay between the germline ends.

About this clone itself: One end of the junction fails to match germline, which may point to a read error. V is TRBV5-6 and J is TRBJ2-5; 15 nucleotides match TRBD2. This CDR3 has 16 amino acids. Germline V gives CDR1 SGHDT, CDR2 YYEEEE. CDR3 nucleotides: TGTGCCAGCAGTTTGGGACTAGCGGGAGGTTCGGAGACCCAGTACTTC. Its translation is CASSLGLAGGSETQYF.

This chain uses TRBV6-4 with TRBJ2-7; TRBD2 matches 7 bases. Trimming took 9 bases from V and 2 from J; bases not matched to a gene: 10. Germline CDR1 and CDR2: MRHNA and SNTAGT. The CDR3 sequence is 14 residues long. The CDR3 protein is CARGTGRGPYEQYF. The CDR3 DNA reads TGTGCCAGGGGGACGGGGAGGGGACCCTACGAGCAGTACTTC.

The rearrangement uses TRBV4-1 and TRBJ2-7; TRBD2 aligns across 10 bases. The V segment lost 5 bases and the J segment 4 bases; nucleotides outside the gene matches: 8. This CDR3 is 15 amino acids long. Germline V gene lookup returns CDR1 MGHRA and CDR2 YSYEKL. The CDR3 protein is CASSELGTSAYEQYF. For the CDR3, the DNA is TGCGCCAGCAGCGAACTCGGGACTAGCGCTTACGAGCAGTACTTC.

This chain connects TRBV2 to TRBJ1-5; D uncertain. The CDR3 totals 15 residues. V was pared by 1 base and J by 5 bases, with 12 bases between. Germline assignment: CDR1 SNHLY and CDR2 FYNNEI. CDR3 DNA: TGTGCCAGCAGTGAAGAGTCGTCTCACCATCAGCCCCAGCATTTT. The encoded protein is CASSEESSHHQPQHF.

This chain links TRBV29-1 with TRBJ2-7; D may be TRBD2 (5 bases). This CDR3 spans 13 amino acids. Deletions cut 5 bases from V and 2 bases from J, with 13 bases between. CDR1 and CDR2 from the germline V gene are SQVTM and ANQGSEA. CDR3 DNA: TGCAGCGTTAGGGCTAGCAGCGCCTACGAGCAGTACTTC. Residues: CSVRASSAYEQYF.

The chain joins TRBV11-2 to TRBJ2-5, with 11 nucleotides matching TRBD2. Trimming removed 8 bases from V and 9 bases from J; junction bases left unmatched: 14. Germline lookup yields CDR1 SGHAT and CDR2 FQNNGV. The CDR3 runs to 15 residues. DNA for the CDR3: TGTGCCAGCTCGGGACTAGCGGCCCTGATTAGGGCCCAGTACTTC. It translates to CASSGLAALIRAQYF.

The rearrangement uses TRBV6-5 and TRBJ1-2; 8 nucleotides align to TRBD1. Per the germline V gene, CDR1 is MNHEY and CDR2 is SVGAGI. The CDR3 loop spans 15 amino acids. V lost 0 bases, J lost 8 bases, and 8 bases stayed unmatched. CDR3 nucleotides: TGTGCCAGCAGTTACTCGTATGGACAGGGCGAGGGCTACACCTTC. The encoded protein is CASSYSYGQGEGYTF.

V and J are TRBV18 and TRBJ2-3, with 11 bases lining up with TRBD1. V gave up 1 base and J gave up 5 bases; unmatched junction bases: 2. Germline lookup yields CDR1 KGHSH and CDR2 LQKENI. The CDR3 extends over 15 amino acids. CDR3 DNA sequence: TGTGCCAGCTCACCACAGGGACAGGGGGGAGATACGCAGTATTTT. Protein product: CASSPQGQGGDTQYF.

This clone was counted a single time. The J gene is TRBJ2-1, the V gene TRBV6-5; 11 nucleotides agree with TRBD2. This CDR3 comprises 15 residues. Looked up from germline, CDR1 is MNHEY and CDR2 is SVGAGI. V trimming: 10 bases; J trimming: 7 bases; junction bases outside the gene matches: 12. This CDR3 is CAIPQGASGRNEQFF. DNA of the CDR3: TGTGCCATCCCACAGGGCGCTAGCGGGAGGAATGAGCAGTTCTTC.

In this sample, this clone turned up many times. V and J are TRBV18 and TRBJ2-7, with TRBD2 identical over 8 bases. J was trimmed by 3 bases and V by 5 bases; bases with no gene match: 12. The CDR3 contains 16 residues. CDR1 and CDR2 (germline): KGHSH, LQKENI. CDR3: CASSTNSLAGIYEQYF. DNA for the CDR3: TGTGCCAGCTCAACGAACAGTCTAGCGGGCATCTACGAGCAGTACTTC. The full variable domain, with the rest looked up from reference TRBV18 and TRBJ2-7, is NAGVMQNPRHLVRRRGQEARLRCSPMKGHSHVYWYRQLPEEGLKFMVYLQKENIIDESGMPKERFSAEFPKEGPSILRIQQVVRGDSAAYFCASSTNSLAGIYEQYFGPGTRLTVT.

V gene TRBV19 combines with J gene TRBJ1-1; TRBD1 agrees at 8 bases. There are 14 residues in the CDR3. V shed 3 bases and J 4 bases; nucleotides not matched to a gene: 4. Looked up from germline, CDR1 is LNHDA and CDR2 is SQIVND (reference sequence). CDR3 sequence: CASSIGRGPTEAFF. The CDR3 nucleotides read TGTGCCAGTAGTATCGGCAGGGGGCCCACTGAAGCTTTCTTT.

This clone occurred a few times. The genes are TRBV7-6 and TRBJ1-1, with unresolved D. V gave up 1 base and J gave up 1 base, with 7 bases separating them. CDR1 and CDR2 (germline): SGHVS, FNYEAQ. The CDR3 has 14 amino acids. The CDR3 DNA sequence: TGTGCCAGCAGCTTAGGATCCCAGAACACTGAAGCTTTCTTT. It is translated as CASSLGSQNTEAFF.

The chain carries TRBV6-5 and TRBJ1-2, with a tentative D call TRBD1 (5 bases). The CDR3 extends over 13 amino acids. CDR1 and CDR2 from the germline V gene are MNHEY and SVGAGI. Between the trimmed V and J ends, which lost 11 bases and 3 bases, there was a span of 16 bases. The DNA for the CDR3 is TGTGCCTGCTCCGGGACGGACGACTATGGCTACACCTTC. It translates to CACSGTDDYGYTF.

The chain recombines TRBV6-6 with TRBJ1-6; no firm D call. Trimming took 2 bases from V and 5 from J, leaving 7 bases between them. Germline CDR1 is MNHNY and CDR2 is SVGAGI (reference sequence). The CDR3 is made up of 14 amino acids. The CDR3 coding sequence is TGTGCCAGCAGTTACGGGGTTCATAATTCACCCCTCCACTTT. Translated, it gives CASSYGVHNSPLHF.